This T cell receptor beta chain was recorded in a study of T cells after yellow fever vaccination. The ends lost 2 bases at V and 5 bases at J; junction bases unmatched: 3. From germline, CDR1 is KGHDR and CDR2 SFDVKD. CDR3 size: 15 residues. TCRdb passed the 5' RACE reads through MiXCR, listing each CDR3 protein once. This repertoire shows around 300,000 distinct CDR3 sequences, approximately 4% found once; its top ten account for 20% to 25%. The sequencing here drew on PBMCs, taken 5 days after the yellow fever booster vaccination. This sequence originates from a young man who received the YFV17D yellow fever vaccine. This chain joins TRBV24-1 and TRBJ2-1; 9 nucleotides agree with TRBD1. The DNA for the CDR3 is TGTGCCACCAGTGATTACGGGACAGGGAACAATGAGCAGTTCTTC. It translates to CATSDYGTGNNEQFF.